Described below is a single TCR beta chain sequence and its context. Its target is unknown. The data derive from a study of T cells in localized non-small cell lung cancer. Overall study findings and caveats: Higher T cell density in the blood was associated with longer overall survival, whereas higher adjacent-lung clonality associated with shorter survival. There were a median roughly 54 of the top 100 tumor clones appearing in adjacent lung.

Profiled with immunoSEQ multiplex PCR; TCRdb holds only in-frame clones, not every one. This table has some 33,000 clones, about four fifths appearing once. The length of the CDR3 is 14 residues. Germline values: CDR1 MNHEY, CDR2 SMNVEV (reference sequence). V gave up 7 bases and J gave up 1 base, with 11 bases separating them. J is TRBJ1-5 and V is TRBV27; the D is unclear. The sequence was collected from a male donor aged 60 or over with stage III squamous cell lung carcinoma. Sequencing was performed on peripheral blood, taken before any cancer treatment. CDR3 loop: CASNSDRSNQPQHF. Written as DNA, the CDR3 is TGTGCCAGCAACTCCGACCGAAGCAATCAGCCCCAGCATTTT.